These T cell receptor beta chains were read from a single sample in a study of blood T cell repertoires in COVID-19. Data came from immunoSEQ multiplex PCR; TCRdb stores just in-frame clones and leaves some out. The sample consists of approximately 530,000 clones, 85% to 90% of them appearing once. Sequencing was performed on peripheral blood. The receptors derive from a woman in her fifties or sixties with COVID-19, enrolled during active disease. Both conserved end residues are part of each CDR3. The D gene is left open where the match is weak. Only some rows state a clone size, as once, few, many or a class for expanded clones.

d_gene: TRBD2
v_gene: TRBV24-1
abundance: -
j_gene: TRBJ2-1
len: 18
CDR3aa: CATSDSAEAGGFHNEQFF
CDR3nt: TGTGCCACCAGTGATTCCGCTGAGGCGGGGGGGTTCCACAATGAGCAGTTCTTC

d_gene: TRBD2
v_gene: TRBV7-9
abundance: -
j_gene: TRBJ2-3
len: 14
CDR3aa: CASGASGGTDTQYF
CDR3nt: TGTGCCAGCGGAGCGAGCGGGGGTACAGATACGCAGTATTTT

d_gene: TRBD1
v_gene: TRBV6-1
abundance: -
j_gene: TRBJ1-4
len: 15
CDR3aa: CASSEAYRGDEKLFF
CDR3nt: TGTGCCAGCAGTGAAGCTTACAGGGGGGACGAAAAACTGTTTTTT

d_gene: TRBD1
v_gene: TRBV6-5
abundance: -
j_gene: TRBJ1-1
len: 14
CDR3aa: CASSYDTGETEAFF
CDR3nt: TGTGCCAGCAGTTACGATACAGGGGAAACTGAAGCTTTCTTT

d_gene: TRBD1
v_gene: TRBV10-3
abundance: -
j_gene: TRBJ2-1
len: 17
CDR3aa: CAISLTQTGRSYNEQFF
CDR3nt: TGTGCCATCAGCCTTACTCAGACAGGGAGATCCTACAATGAGCAGTTCTTC

d_gene: -
v_gene: TRBV12-3/TRBV12-4
abundance: -
j_gene: TRBJ2-7
len: 11
CDR3aa: CASSLFREQYF
CDR3nt: TGTGCCAGCAGTTTATTCAGGGAGCAGTACTTC

d_gene: -
v_gene: TRBV27
abundance: -
j_gene: TRBJ1-3
len: 15
CDR3aa: CASSPSTGNRNTIYF
CDR3nt: TGTGCCAGCAGTCCCTCTACAGGGAACAGAAACACCATATATTTT

d_gene: -
v_gene: TRBV10-1
abundance: -
j_gene: TRBJ1-4
len: 15
CDR3aa: CASSESRATNEKLFF
CDR3nt: TGCGCCAGCAGTGAGTCCAGGGCAACTAATGAAAAACTGTTTTTT

d_gene: TRBD1
v_gene: TRBV5-1
abundance: -
j_gene: TRBJ1-6
len: 14
CDR3aa: CASSSGTVNSPLHF
CDR3nt: TGCGCCAGCAGCTCCGGGACAGTTAATTCACCCCTCCACTTT

d_gene: -
v_gene: TRBV2
abundance: few
j_gene: TRBJ2-7
len: 14
CDR3aa: CASSALGSSYEQYF
CDR3nt: TGTGCCAGCAGTGCCCTGGGGAGCTCCTACGAGCAGTACTTC

d_gene: TRBD1
v_gene: TRBV6-5
abundance: -
j_gene: TRBJ2-3
len: 13
CDR3aa: CASSYNRGDTQYF
CDR3nt: TGTGCCAGCAGTTATAACAGGGGAGATACGCAGTATTTT

d_gene: -
v_gene: TRBV6-5
abundance: -
j_gene: TRBJ1-2
len: 12
CDR3aa: CASELLLYGYTF
CDR3nt: TGTGCCTCAGAACTATTACTCTATGGCTACACCTTC

d_gene: -
v_gene: TRBV13
abundance: -
j_gene: TRBJ1-1
len: 15
CDR3aa: CASSFLGGLNTEAFF
CDR3nt: TGTGCCAGCAGCTTTTTGGGGGGTTTGAACACTGAAGCTTTCTTT

d_gene: TRBD1
v_gene: TRBV24-1
abundance: -
j_gene: TRBJ2-1
len: 16
CDR3aa: CATSDRGQGSWNEQFF
CDR3nt: TGTGCCACCAGTGACCGGGGACAGGGCAGTTGGAATGAGCAGTTCTTC

d_gene: -
v_gene: TRBV15
abundance: -
j_gene: TRBJ1-2
len: 15
CDR3aa: CATSRDRIPNYGYTF
CDR3nt: TGTGCCACCAGCAGAGACAGAATACCTAACTATGGCTACACCTTC

d_gene: -
v_gene: TRBV4-1
abundance: -
j_gene: TRBJ1-2
len: 16
CDR3aa: CASSEVRTAANYGYTF
CDR3nt: TGCGCCAGCAGCGAAGTAAGGACAGCAGCTAACTATGGCTACACCTTC

d_gene: -
v_gene: TRBV5-5
abundance: -
j_gene: TRBJ2-7
len: 12
CDR3aa: CASSLDTYEQYF
CDR3nt: TGTGCCAGCAGCTTGGATACCTACGAGCAGTACTTC

d_gene: -
v_gene: TRBV12-3/TRBV12-4
abundance: -
j_gene: TRBJ2-1
len: 12
CDR3aa: CASSRGVDEQFF
CDR3nt: TGTGCCAGCAGCCGGGGTGTGGATGAGCAGTTCTTC

d_gene: TRBD1
v_gene: TRBV19
abundance: once
j_gene: TRBJ1-1
len: 16
CDR3aa: CASSIGVQGLDTEAFF
CDR3nt: TGTGCCAGTAGTATCGGGGTACAGGGGCTCGACACTGAAGCTTTCTTT

d_gene: TRBD1
v_gene: TRBV12-3/TRBV12-4
abundance: -
j_gene: TRBJ1-1
len: 13
CDR3aa: CASSSPGTGKAFF
CDR3nt: TGTGCCAGCAGCTCCCCCGGGACAGGTAAAGCTTTCTTT

d_gene: TRBD1
v_gene: TRBV3-1/TRBV3-2
abundance: -
j_gene: TRBJ2-7
len: 16
CDR3aa: CASSPGQGSRYYEQYF
CDR3nt: TGTGCCAGCAGCCCGGGACAGGGGAGCAGGTACTACGAGCAGTACTTC

d_gene: TRBD2
v_gene: TRBV30
abundance: once
j_gene: TRBJ2-5
len: 15
CDR3aa: CAWSPGTSGGETQYF
CDR3nt: TGTGCCTGGAGTCCGGGGACTAGCGGGGGAGAGACCCAGTACTTC

d_gene: -
v_gene: TRBV7-9
abundance: -
j_gene: TRBJ2-7
len: 12
CDR3aa: CASSRGLLEQYF
CDR3nt: TGTGCCAGCAGCCGGGGACTTCTCGAGCAGTACTTC

d_gene: TRBD1
v_gene: TRBV30
abundance: -
j_gene: TRBJ1-2
len: 14
CDR3aa: CAWTIGGTGYGYTF
CDR3nt: TGTGCCTGGACTATAGGAGGGACAGGGTATGGCTACACCTTC

d_gene: -
v_gene: TRBV1
abundance: -
j_gene: TRBJ2-1
len: 18
CDR3aa: CTSSQGPCGGLPYNEQFF
CDR3nt: TGCACCAGCAGCCAAGGTCCATGCGGGGGCCTTCCCTACAATGAGCAGTTCTTC

d_gene: TRBD1
v_gene: TRBV29-1
abundance: few
j_gene: TRBJ1-6
len: 14
CDR3aa: CSVAGQGANSPLHF
CDR3nt: TGCAGCGTTGCGGGACAGGGGGCGAATTCACCCCTCCACTTT

d_gene: TRBD2
v_gene: TRBV7-9
abundance: -
j_gene: TRBJ2-3
len: 16
CDR3aa: CASRHTSGGLQDTQYF
CDR3nt: TGTGCCAGCAGACATACTAGCGGGGGACTCCAAGATACGCAGTATTTT

d_gene: -
v_gene: TRBV19
abundance: -
j_gene: TRBJ1-5
len: 15
CDR3aa: CASTHTGPHEQPQHF
CDR3nt: TGTGCCAGTACCCACACAGGACCCCATGAGCAGCCCCAGCATTTT

d_gene: -
v_gene: TRBV6-2/TRBV6-3
abundance: -
j_gene: TRBJ2-7
len: 13
CDR3aa: CASSGGLSYEQYF
CDR3nt: TGTGCCAGCAGCGGGGGCCTCTCCTACGAGCAGTACTTC

d_gene: -
v_gene: TRBV4-1
abundance: -
j_gene: TRBJ2-7
len: 12
CDR3aa: CASSPDSYEQYF
CDR3nt: TGCGCCAGCAGCCCGGACAGCTACGAGCAGTACTTC

d_gene: -
v_gene: TRBV5-5
abundance: -
j_gene: TRBJ1-3
len: 14
CDR3aa: CASSLQGTGNTIYF
CDR3nt: TGTGCCAGCAGCTTGCAGGGAACAGGAAACACCATATATTTT

d_gene: -
v_gene: TRBV2
abundance: once
j_gene: TRBJ1-1
len: 12
CDR3aa: CASSAGVTEAFF
CDR3nt: TGTGCCAGCAGTGCCGGGGTCACTGAAGCTTTCTTT

d_gene: -
v_gene: TRBV5-4
abundance: -
j_gene: TRBJ2-7
len: 15
CDR3aa: CASSSSGGSSYEQYF
CDR3nt: TGTGCCAGCAGCTCCTCCGGTGGGAGCTCCTACGAGCAGTACTTC

d_gene: -
v_gene: TRBV12-3/TRBV12-4
abundance: -
j_gene: TRBJ1-1
len: 13
CDR3aa: CASSLLADTEAFF
CDR3nt: TGTGCCAGCAGCCTCTTGGCGGACACTGAAGCTTTCTTT

d_gene: TRBD2
v_gene: TRBV6-5
abundance: once
j_gene: TRBJ2-1
len: 15
CDR3aa: CASSYSRLAGDEQFF
CDR3nt: TGTGCCAGCAGTTACTCGAGACTAGCGGGGGATGAGCAGTTCTTC

d_gene: -
v_gene: TRBV7-9
abundance: -
j_gene: TRBJ1-1
len: 15
CDR3aa: CASSLGSSGRTEAFF
CDR3nt: TGTGCCAGCAGCCTCGGTTCCTCGGGGAGGACTGAAGCTTTCTTT

d_gene: -
v_gene: TRBV19
abundance: -
j_gene: TRBJ1-5
len: 14
CDR3aa: CASSMSRDNQPQHF
CDR3nt: TGTGCCAGTAGTATGTCCAGGGACAATCAGCCCCAGCATTTT

d_gene: TRBD1
v_gene: TRBV5-6
abundance: -
j_gene: TRBJ2-2
len: 12
CDR3aa: CASDRATGELFF
CDR3nt: TGTGCCAGCGACAGGGCCACCGGGGAGCTGTTTTTT

d_gene: -
v_gene: TRBV20-1
abundance: -
j_gene: TRBJ2-3
len: 11
CDR3aa: CSARIADTQYF
CDR3nt: TGCAGTGCTAGAATCGCAGATACGCAGTATTTT

d_gene: -
v_gene: TRBV13
abundance: -
j_gene: TRBJ1-1
len: 14
CDR3aa: CASSLQGPKTEAFF
CDR3nt: TGTGCCAGCAGCTTGCAGGGGCCCAAAACTGAAGCTTTCTTT

d_gene: TRBD2
v_gene: TRBV7-9
abundance: -
j_gene: TRBJ2-2
len: 17
CDR3aa: CASSLTSGGADTGELFF
CDR3nt: TGTGCCAGCAGCTTAACGAGCGGGGGGGCCGACACCGGGGAGCTGTTTTTT

d_gene: -
v_gene: TRBV30
abundance: -
j_gene: TRBJ2-5
len: 15
CDR3aa: CAWSPLSMGGETQYF
CDR3nt: TGTGCCTGGAGTCCCCTTAGTATGGGGGGAGAGACCCAGTACTTC